The 25 T cell receptor beta chains presented below share a single source sample, sequenced in a study of T cells after yellow fever vaccination. TCRdb fed the 5' RACE reads into MiXCR, producing one record per CDR3 protein. Of roughly 170,000 distinct CDR3 sequences listed, 5.5% to 8% are singletons. The specimen was CD4+ T cells sorted from PBMCs, collected on the day of the first yellow fever vaccination. The source of these receptors is a man aged 18 to 30 who received the YFV17D yellow fever vaccine.

There are many counts of this clonotype. The rearrangement links TRBV5-6 to TRBJ2-3; tentative D call: TRBD2 (6 bases). From germline, CDR1 is SGHDT and CDR2 YYEEEE. CDR3 length: 15 amino acids. V shed 3 bases and J shed 0 bases, with 11 bases lying between them. This CDR3 reads CASSYGTSSTDTQYF. The CDR3 DNA follows: TGTGCCAGCAGCTACGGGACTTCTAGCACAGATACGCAGTATTTT.

The table lists this clonotype with many counts. The chain carries TRBV20-1 and TRBJ1-6; D perhaps matches TRBD1 (5 bases). From germline, CDR1 is DFQATT and CDR2 SNEGSKA (reference sequence). With 6 bases removed from V and 9 bases from J, the gap between germline ends came to 12 bases. The CDR3 contains 12 residues. As DNA, the CDR3 is TGCAGTGCCGTAGACAGTGCTTCACCCCTCCACTTT. Translating it yields CSAVDSASPLHF.

This clonotype has more than one count but fewer than ten. This CDR3 is CSAERGRTNYEQYV. CDR3 bases: TGCAGTGCCGAGCGGGGCAGGACAAACTACGAGCAGTACGTC. V is TRBV20-1 and J is TRBJ2-7; TRBD2 matches 7 bases. The junction had 11 bases not matched to a gene; V was cut back by 6 bases and J by 3 bases. There are 14 residues in the CDR3. Looked up from germline, CDR1 is DFQATT and CDR2 is SNEGSKA (reference sequence).

This clonotype was recorded a few times. V is TRBV12-3 or TRBV12-4 and J is TRBJ1-6, with unresolved D. The V end was cut by 6 bases, the J end by 3 bases, with 9 bases between. CDR3 length equals 14 residues. CDR3 coding DNA: TGTGCCAGCAGCCGGTCAGGCTATAATTCACCCCTCCACTTT. It codes for CASSRSGYNSPLHF.

This clonotype was counted a few times. The rearrangement uses TRBV20-1 and TRBJ2-2; D unresolved. The germline CDR1 and CDR2 sequences are DFQATT and SNEGSKA (reference sequence). The V gene lost 5 bases and the J gene lost 4 bases, with 11 bases spanning the gap. This CDR3 contains 13 residues. CDR3 sequence: CSAPTRGTGELFF. In DNA, the CDR3 is TGCAGTGCTCCCACTCGAGGCACCGGGGAGCTGTTTTTT.

The V and J genes are TRBV7-2 and TRBJ1-1; D is possibly TRBD1 (5 bases). The CDR3 is 15 residues long. The V gene lost 3 bases and the J gene lost 3 bases, with 14 bases spanning the gap. Germline-derived CDR1 and CDR2 are SGHTA and FQGNSA. The CDR3 loop is CASSFRQLQDTEAFF. CDR3 DNA sequence: TGTGCCAGCAGCTTCAGACAGCTGCAGGACACTGAAGCTTTCTTT. The variable domain in full, completed from reference TRBV7-2 and TRBJ1-1, reads GAGVSQSPSNKVTEKGKDVELRCDPISGHTALYWYRQSLGQGLEFLIYFQGNSAPDKSGLPSDRFSAERTGGSVSTLTIQRTQQEDSAVYLCASSFRQLQDTEAFFGQGTRLTVV.

This clonotype was seen many times. The chain recombines TRBV11-1 with TRBJ1-1, with 8 bases aligning to TRBD1. The CDR3 is 14 amino acids. Per the germline V gene, CDR1 is SGHAT and CDR2 is FQDESV (reference sequence). V lost 5 bases, J lost 4 bases, and 6 bases stayed unmatched. The CDR3 loop is CASSRSGGPTEAFF. The DNA for the CDR3 is TGTGCCAGCAGCCGATCAGGGGGCCCCACTGAAGCTTTCTTT.

This clonotype was seen only a few times. The genes are TRBV5-1 and TRBJ1-3; 8 bases map to TRBD1. This CDR3 region has 16 residues. In germline, CDR1 is SGHRS, CDR2 YFSETQ. Trimming took 0 bases from V and 3 from J; bases not matched to a gene: 5. CDR3 sequence reads: CASSLVPGGDGNTIYF. The CDR3 bases are TGCGCCAGCAGCTTGGTTCCAGGGGGCGATGGAAACACCATATATTTT.

The chain links TRBV12-3 or TRBV12-4 to TRBJ2-7; 12 bases agree with TRBD1. V lost 8 bases and J lost 6; bases outside the gene matches: 5. The CDR3 loop spans 13 amino acids. CDR3 nucleotides: TGTGCCAGCGGCTGGGACAGGGGGCGCGAGCAGTACTTC. This encodes CASGWDRGREQYF.

This clonotype was counted only a few times. The chain employs TRBV12-3 or TRBV12-4 and TRBJ2-3; a possible D gene is TRBD1 (6 bases). V was cut by 6 bases and J by 4 bases, with 11 bases left in between. This CDR3 is 13 amino acids long. CDR3 DNA sequence: TGTGCCAGCAGCGACAGGTGGGCAGATACGCAGTATTTT. Protein product: CASSDRWADTQYF.

In its sample, this clonotype was seen a few times. V and J are TRBV7-9 and TRBJ1-3; TRBD1 is a possible D gene (6 bases). Trimming stripped 5 bases from V and 4 bases from J, with 15 bases between. Germline CDR1 is SEHNR and CDR2 is FQNEAQ (reference sequence). CDR3 length: 15 residues. CDR3 residues: CASSRLGTSGNTIYF. The CDR3 DNA follows: TGTGCCAGCAGCCGATTAGGGACATCCGGAAACACCATATATTTT.

A few counts support this clonotype. The genes are TRBV20-1 and TRBJ2-1; 9 positions agree with TRBD2. Germline V CDR1 and CDR2: DFQATT, SNEGSKA (reference sequence). With 3 bases clipped from V and 7 bases from J, the junction kept 10 bases outside the gene matches. CDR3 length equals 15 residues. The CDR3 protein is CSASFGGGGRNEQFF. CDR3 DNA sequence: TGCAGTGCTAGTTTCGGCGGGGGGGGAAGGAATGAGCAGTTCTTC.

This clonotype was detected a few times. The J gene is TRBJ2-1, the V gene TRBV5-1, with unresolved D. V lost 5 bases to trimming and J lost 2 bases, with 11 bases between them. This CDR3 is built from 14 residues. Germline V CDR1 and CDR2: SGHRS, YFSETQ. DNA for the CDR3: TGCGCCAGCAGGACGGCCTCGGCCTACAATGAGCAGTTCTTC. It yields the protein CASRTASAYNEQFF.

This clonotype was seen at least ten times. V and J are TRBV5-1 and TRBJ2-5; no clear D. The CDR3 is made up of 13 amino acids. Germline values: CDR1 SGHRS, CDR2 YFSETQ. The V and J ends lost 0 bases and 0 bases respectively, with 3 bases between them. The chain's CDR3 is CASSLGNQETQYF. The CDR3 nucleotides are TGCGCCAGCAGCTTGGGAAACCAAGAGACCCAGTACTTC.

This clonotype has a count of ten or more. The V gene is TRBV28, the J gene TRBJ2-7; D possibly corresponds to TRBD1 (6 bases). This CDR3 is built from 12 residues. CDR1 and CDR2 from the germline V gene are MDHEN and SYDVKM. The V end was cut by 5 bases, the J end by 6 bases, with 11 bases between. The CDR3 reads CASSLTGLEQYV. Written as DNA, the CDR3 is TGTGCCAGCAGTCTAACAGGGCTCGAGCAGTACGTC.

This rearrangement joins TRBV20-1 to TRBJ1-2; maybe TRBD1 (5 bases). This CDR3 is 13 amino acids long. The germline V and J ends were trimmed by 1 base and 5 bases, with 11 bases remaining between them. Germline V lookup: CDR1 DFQATT, CDR2 SNEGSKA (reference sequence). The CDR3: CSARGQLIYGYTF. CDR3 bases: TGCAGTGCTAGAGGACAGCTTATATATGGCTACACCTTC.

This clonotype was seen many times. The chain combines TRBV29-1 with TRBJ2-1; possible D gene TRBD2, 5 bases. V dropped 3 bases and J dropped 4 bases, with 10 bases sitting between them. Germline V gene sequence: CDR1 SQVTM, CDR2 ANQGSEA. The CDR3 totals 13 residues. CDR3 nucleotides: TGCAGCGTTGAGGCTAGCAAATACAATGAGCAGTTCTTC. Amino acids: CSVEASKYNEQFF.

This clonotype has ten or more counts. The genes are TRBV20-1 and TRBJ2-3, with D uncertain. The CDR3 is 14 amino acids. Germline loops: CDR1 DFQATT, CDR2 SNEGSKA (reference sequence). With 6 bases removed from V and 4 bases from J, the gap between germline ends came to 17 bases. CDR3 sequence (DNA): TGCAGTGCCCAGCTAGAATACAGCGCAGATACGCAGTATTTT. This codes for CSAQLEYSADTQYF.

This clonotype was observed at least ten times. This rearrangement joins TRBV19 to TRBJ2-5; D is possibly TRBD1 (5 bases). Germline V lookup: CDR1 LNHDA, CDR2 SQIVND (reference sequence). Deletions cut 7 bases from V and 5 bases from J, with 23 bases between. The CDR3 covers 16 residues. The DNA of the CDR3 is TGTGCCAGTACGGCGAACGGCAGGGCCAAAGAGGAGACCCAGTACTTC. Its protein is CASTANGRAKEETQYF.

This clonotype was seen more than once but under ten times. The genes are TRBV24-1 and TRBJ2-1; possible D gene TRBD1, 5 bases. The length of the CDR3 is 13 residues. V lost 5 bases and J lost 15, with 19 bases in between. Per germline, CDR1 KGHDR and CDR2 SFDVKD. Here the CDR3 reads CATSVLVRPQGFF. The CDR3 nucleotides read TGTGCCACCAGTGTCCTTGTCCGGCCCCAGGGGTTCTTC.

This clonotype occurred a few times. The chain employs TRBV20-1 and TRBJ1-6, with D hard to call. V lost 0 bases and J 10 bases, leaving 10 bases between the germline ends. This CDR3 is 13 amino acids long. CDR1 and CDR2 from the germline V gene are DFQATT and SNEGSKA (reference sequence). The CDR3 sequence: CSARDYPGSPLHF. For the CDR3, the DNA is TGCAGTGCTAGAGACTACCCGGGATCACCCCTCCACTTT.

V usage is TRBV7-2 and J usage is TRBJ1-2; 11 nucleotides agree with TRBD1. The trim removed 4 bases at V and 10 bases at J, leaving 2 bases unmatched. Germline V CDR1 and CDR2: SGHTA, FQGNSA. CDR3 length equals 12 residues. CDR3 residues: CASSSGQGAYTF. CDR3 DNA: TGTGCCAGCAGCTCCGGACAGGGGGCCTACACCTTC.

This clonotype was seen at least ten times. The rearrangement joins TRBV5-1 to TRBJ1-5; D remains ambiguous. In germline, CDR1 is SGHRS, CDR2 YFSETQ. V lost 1 base and J 6 bases, leaving 5 bases between the germline ends. The CDR3 is 12 amino acids. In DNA, the CDR3 is TGCGCCAGCAGCTTGATCGCTCAGCCCCAGCATTTT. Protein: CASSLIAQPQHF.

V and J are TRBV19 and TRBJ2-2; TRBD1 matches 8 bases. This CDR3 spans 15 amino acids. Germline V lookup: CDR1 LNHDA, CDR2 SQIVND (reference sequence). V lost 9 bases to trimming and J lost 7 bases; unmatched junction nucleotides: 13. This chain's CDR3 is CASRTGTGMYGELFF. As DNA, the CDR3 is TGTGCCAGCCGGACGGGGACAGGAATGTACGGGGAGCTGTTTTTT. Full variable domain (outside the CDR3, taken from reference TRBV19 and TRBJ2-2): DGGITQSPKYLFRKEGQNVTLSCEQNLNHDAMYWYRQDPGQGLRLIYYSQIVNDFQKGDIAEGYSVSREKKESFPLTVTSAQKNPTAFYLCASRTGTGMYGELFFGEGSRLTVL.

This chain links TRBV6-2 or TRBV6-3 with TRBJ2-3, with D possibly called TRBD1 or TRBD2 (6 bases each). Germline V gene lookup returns CDR1 MNHEY and CDR2 SVGEGT. The CDR3 has 18 residues. V dropped 0 bases and J dropped 0 bases, with 16 bases sitting between them. The CDR3: CASSYSIKGGTSTDTQYF. CDR3 nucleotides: TGTGCCAGCAGTTACTCGATTAAAGGGGGGACGAGCACAGATACGCAGTATTTT.